Listed below are T cell receptor beta chains from one sample, sequenced in a study of OX40 agonist ivuxolimab in advanced cancers. Data came from immunoSEQ multiplex PCR; TCRdb stores just in-frame clones and leaves some out. The sample lists about 79,000 clones; over 75% were seen once. The sequencing used CD4+ or CD8+ T cells sorted from blood, collected in a trial of the OX40 agonist ivuxolimab. These receptors were taken from an adult with an advanced solid tumor such as melanoma, head and neck, liver or kidney cancer. Each CDR3 is given with its conserved first and last residue. A D gene is named only where the DNA matches it firmly. Not every row has a clone size; where given, it reads once, few, many or a size class.

>.|TRBJ2-5|TRBV4-3|.
CASSQGTGEETQYF
TGCGCCAGCAGCCAAGGCACAGGTGAAGAGACCCAGTACTTC
>.|TRBJ2-3|TRBV5-4|.
CASSLARRTDTQYF
TGTGCCAGCAGCTTGGCGCGGAGAACAGATACGCAGTATTTT
>once|TRBJ2-1|TRBV11-3|.
CASSPGLDMEQFF
TGTGCCAGCAGCCCTGGGCTGGATATGGAGCAGTTCTTC
>.|TRBJ1-5|TRBV28|.
CASSFRQSNQPQHF
TGTGCCAGCAGTTTTCGGCAGTCCAATCAGCCCCAGCATTTT
>.|TRBJ1-3|TRBV7-2|TRBD1
CASSSGQGGGNTIYF
TGTGCCAGCAGCTCCGGACAGGGAGGGGGAAACACCATATATTTT
>.|TRBJ1-2|TRBV7-9|TRBD1
CASSWDRVGYTF
TGTGCCAGCAGCTGGGACAGGGTTGGCTACACCTTC
>.|TRBJ2-3|TRBV9|.
CASSVGGGAASTDTQYF
TGTGCCAGCAGCGTAGGGGGAGGCGCAGCTAGCACAGATACGCAGTATTTT
>.|TRBJ1-2|TRBV6-5|.
CASTPGGAGGYTF
TGTGCCAGCACCCCCGGGGGGGCGGGTGGCTACACCTTC
>.|TRBJ2-3|TRBV10-3|TRBD1
CAISGQGSTDTQYF
TGTGCCATCAGCGGACAGGGAAGCACAGATACGCAGTATTTT
>.|TRBJ2-1|TRBV5-5|.
CASRGGTPEQFF
TGTGCCAGCAGGGGCGGGACGCCGGAGCAGTTCTTC
>.|TRBJ1-1|TRBV5-1|TRBD1
CASSPGQGTEAFF
TGCGCCAGCAGCCCGGGACAGGGGACTGAAGCTTTCTTT
>.|TRBJ2-7|TRBV19|TRBD1
CASSLGQANEQYF
TGTGCCAGTAGTCTCGGACAGGCCAACGAGCAGTACTTC